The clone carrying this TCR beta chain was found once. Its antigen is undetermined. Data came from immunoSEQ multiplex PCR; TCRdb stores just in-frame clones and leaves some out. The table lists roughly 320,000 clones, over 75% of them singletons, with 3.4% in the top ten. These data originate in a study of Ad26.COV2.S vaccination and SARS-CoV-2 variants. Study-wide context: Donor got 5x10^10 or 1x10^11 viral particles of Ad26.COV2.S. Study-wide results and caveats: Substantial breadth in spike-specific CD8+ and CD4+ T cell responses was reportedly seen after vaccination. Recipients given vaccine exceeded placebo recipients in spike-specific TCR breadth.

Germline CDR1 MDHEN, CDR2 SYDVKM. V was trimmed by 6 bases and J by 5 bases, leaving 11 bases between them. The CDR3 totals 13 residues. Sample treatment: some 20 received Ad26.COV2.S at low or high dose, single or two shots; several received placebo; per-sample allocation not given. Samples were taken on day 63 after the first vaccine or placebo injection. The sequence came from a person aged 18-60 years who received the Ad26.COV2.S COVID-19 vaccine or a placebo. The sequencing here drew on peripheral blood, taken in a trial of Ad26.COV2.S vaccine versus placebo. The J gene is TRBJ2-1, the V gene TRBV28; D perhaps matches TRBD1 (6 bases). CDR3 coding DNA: TGTGCCAGCAGCATGGGACACAACAATGAGCAGTTCTTC. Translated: CASSMGHNNEQFF.